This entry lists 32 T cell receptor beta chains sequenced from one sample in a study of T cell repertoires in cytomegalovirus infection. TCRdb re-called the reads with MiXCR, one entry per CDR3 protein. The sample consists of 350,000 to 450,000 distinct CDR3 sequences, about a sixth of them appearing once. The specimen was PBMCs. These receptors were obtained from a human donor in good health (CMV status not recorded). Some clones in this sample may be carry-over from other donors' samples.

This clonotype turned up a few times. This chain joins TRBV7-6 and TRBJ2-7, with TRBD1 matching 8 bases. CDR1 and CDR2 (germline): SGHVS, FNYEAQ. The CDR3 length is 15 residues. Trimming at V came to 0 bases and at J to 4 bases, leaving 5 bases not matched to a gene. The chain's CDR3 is CASSLADRGSYEQYF. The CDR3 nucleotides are TGTGCCAGCAGCTTAGCCGACAGGGGTTCGTACGAGCAGTACTTC.

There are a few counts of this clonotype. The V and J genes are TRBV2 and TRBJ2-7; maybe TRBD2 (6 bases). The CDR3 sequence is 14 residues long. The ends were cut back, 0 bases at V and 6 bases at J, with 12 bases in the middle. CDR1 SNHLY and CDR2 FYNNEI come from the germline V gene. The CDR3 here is CASSEALRRGEQYF. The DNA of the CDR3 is TGTGCCAGCAGTGAAGCGCTTAGGCGGGGCGAGCAGTACTTC.

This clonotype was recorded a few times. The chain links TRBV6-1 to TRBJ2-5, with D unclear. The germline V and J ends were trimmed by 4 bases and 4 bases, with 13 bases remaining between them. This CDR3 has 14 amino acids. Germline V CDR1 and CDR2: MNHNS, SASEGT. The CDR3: CASSGVVPAETQYF. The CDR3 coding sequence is TGTGCCAGCAGTGGGGTAGTCCCGGCAGAGACCCAGTACTTC.

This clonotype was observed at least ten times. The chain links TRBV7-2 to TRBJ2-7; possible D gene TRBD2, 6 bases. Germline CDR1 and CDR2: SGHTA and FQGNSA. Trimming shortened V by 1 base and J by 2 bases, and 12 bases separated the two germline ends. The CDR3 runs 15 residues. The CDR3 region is CASSLGGLAPYEQYF. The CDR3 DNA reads TGTGCCAGCAGCTTAGGTGGGCTAGCGCCCTACGAGCAGTACTTC.

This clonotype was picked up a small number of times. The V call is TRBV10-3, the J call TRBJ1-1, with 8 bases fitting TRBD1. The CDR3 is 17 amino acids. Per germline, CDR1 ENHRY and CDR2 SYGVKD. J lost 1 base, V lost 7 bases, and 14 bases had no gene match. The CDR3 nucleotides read TGTGCCATCATGGCAGCCGGGACAGGTGATGGGAACACTGAAGCTTTCTTT. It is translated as CAIMAAGTGDGNTEAFF.

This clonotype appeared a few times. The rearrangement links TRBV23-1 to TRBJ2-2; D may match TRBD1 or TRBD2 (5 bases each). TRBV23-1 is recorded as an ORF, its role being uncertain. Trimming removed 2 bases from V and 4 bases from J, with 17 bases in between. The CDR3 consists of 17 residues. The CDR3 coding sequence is TGCGCCAGCAGTCAAAGTTGGGACCTGATGGGCACCGGGGAGCTGTTTTTT. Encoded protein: CASSQSWDLMGTGELFF.

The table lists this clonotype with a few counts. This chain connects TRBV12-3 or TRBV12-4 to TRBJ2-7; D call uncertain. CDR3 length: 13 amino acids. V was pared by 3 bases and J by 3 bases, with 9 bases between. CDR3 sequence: CASSLTPNYEQYF. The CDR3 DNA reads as TGTGCCAGCAGTTTGACGCCCAACTACGAGCAGTACTTC.

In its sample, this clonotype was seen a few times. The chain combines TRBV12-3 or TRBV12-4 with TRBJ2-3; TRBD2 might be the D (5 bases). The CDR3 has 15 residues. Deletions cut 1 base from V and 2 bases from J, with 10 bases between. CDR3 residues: CASSLEGSATDTQYF. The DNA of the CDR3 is TGTGCCAGCAGTTTAGAAGGGAGCGCCACAGATACGCAGTATTTT.

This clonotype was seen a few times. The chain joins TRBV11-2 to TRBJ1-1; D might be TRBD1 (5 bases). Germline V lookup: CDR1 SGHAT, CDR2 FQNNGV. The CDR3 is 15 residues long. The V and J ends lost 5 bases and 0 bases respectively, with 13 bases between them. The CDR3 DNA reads TGTGCCAGCAGCCCCGGCCAGGGAGTGAACACTGAAGCTTTCTTT. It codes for CASSPGQGVNTEAFF.

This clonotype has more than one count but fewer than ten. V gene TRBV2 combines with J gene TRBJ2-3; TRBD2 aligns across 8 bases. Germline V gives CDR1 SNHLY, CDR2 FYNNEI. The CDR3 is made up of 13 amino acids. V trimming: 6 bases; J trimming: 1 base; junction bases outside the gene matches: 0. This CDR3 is CASRTSGTDTQYF. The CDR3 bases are TGTGCCAGCAGGACTAGCGGCACAGATACGCAGTATTTT.

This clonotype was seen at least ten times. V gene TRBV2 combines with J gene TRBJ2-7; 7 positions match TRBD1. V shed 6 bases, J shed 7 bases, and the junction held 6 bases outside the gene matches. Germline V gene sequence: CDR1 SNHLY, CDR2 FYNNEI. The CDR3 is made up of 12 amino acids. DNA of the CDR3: TGTGCCAGCAGCACAGGGGCGAGGGAGCAGTACTTC. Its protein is CASSTGAREQYF.

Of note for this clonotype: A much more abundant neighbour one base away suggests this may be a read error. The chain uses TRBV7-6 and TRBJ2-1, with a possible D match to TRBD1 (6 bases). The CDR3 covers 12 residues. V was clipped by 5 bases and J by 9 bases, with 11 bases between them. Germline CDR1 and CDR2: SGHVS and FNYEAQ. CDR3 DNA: TGTGCCAGCAGCCCACAGGGCCTTGAGCAGTTCTTC. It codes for CASSPQGLEQFF.

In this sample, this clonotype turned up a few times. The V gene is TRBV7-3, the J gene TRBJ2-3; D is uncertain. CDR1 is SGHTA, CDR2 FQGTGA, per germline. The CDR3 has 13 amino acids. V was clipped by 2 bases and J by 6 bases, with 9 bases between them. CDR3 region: CASSLPPGDTQYF. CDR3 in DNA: TGTGCCAGCAGCTTACCCCCCGGCGATACGCAGTATTTT.

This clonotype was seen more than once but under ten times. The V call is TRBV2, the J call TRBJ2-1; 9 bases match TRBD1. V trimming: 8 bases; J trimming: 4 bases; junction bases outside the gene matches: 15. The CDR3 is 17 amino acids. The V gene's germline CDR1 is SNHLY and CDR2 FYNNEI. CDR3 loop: CASLRDRELGGYNEQFF. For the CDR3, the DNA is TGTGCCAGCCTGCGGGACAGGGAACTCGGAGGTTACAATGAGCAGTTCTTC.

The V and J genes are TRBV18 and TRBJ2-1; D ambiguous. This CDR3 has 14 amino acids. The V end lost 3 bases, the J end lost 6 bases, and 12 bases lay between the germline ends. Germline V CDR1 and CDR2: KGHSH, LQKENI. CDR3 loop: CASSPWNLPNEQFF. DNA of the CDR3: TGTGCCAGCTCACCGTGGAACTTACCCAATGAGCAGTTCTTC. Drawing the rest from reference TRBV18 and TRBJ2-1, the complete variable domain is NAGVMQNPRHLVRRRGQEARLRCSPMKGHSHVYWYRQLPEEGLKFMVYLQKENIIDESGMPKERFSAEFPKEGPSILRIQQVVRGDSAAYFCASSPWNLPNEQFFGPGTRLTVL.

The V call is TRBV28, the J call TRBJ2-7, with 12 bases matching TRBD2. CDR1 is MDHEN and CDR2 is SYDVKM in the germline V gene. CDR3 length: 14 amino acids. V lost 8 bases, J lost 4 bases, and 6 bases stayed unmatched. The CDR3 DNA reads TGTGCCAGCCGACTAGCGGGAGAGTGGTACGAGCAGTACTTC. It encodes CASRLAGEWYEQYF.

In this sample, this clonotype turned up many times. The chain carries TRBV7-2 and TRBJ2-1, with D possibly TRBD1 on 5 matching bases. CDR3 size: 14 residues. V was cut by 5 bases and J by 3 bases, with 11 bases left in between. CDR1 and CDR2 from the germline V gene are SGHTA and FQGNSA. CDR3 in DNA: TGTGCCAGCAGCCCACAGGTGTTCTACAATGAGCAGTTCTTC. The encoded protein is CASSPQVFYNEQFF.

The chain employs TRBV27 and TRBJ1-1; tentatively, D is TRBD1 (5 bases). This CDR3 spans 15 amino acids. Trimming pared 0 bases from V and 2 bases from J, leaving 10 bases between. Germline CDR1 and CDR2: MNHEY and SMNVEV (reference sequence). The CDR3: CASSLSRGVNTEAFF. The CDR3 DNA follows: TGTGCCAGCAGTTTATCCAGAGGGGTAAACACTGAAGCTTTCTTT.

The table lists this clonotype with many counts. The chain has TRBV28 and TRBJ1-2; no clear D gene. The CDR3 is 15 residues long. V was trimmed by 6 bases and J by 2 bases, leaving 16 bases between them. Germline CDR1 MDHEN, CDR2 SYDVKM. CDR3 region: CASSRAGGPNYGYTF. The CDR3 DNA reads TGTGCCAGCAGCCGCGCGGGCGGGCCGAACTATGGCTACACCTTC.

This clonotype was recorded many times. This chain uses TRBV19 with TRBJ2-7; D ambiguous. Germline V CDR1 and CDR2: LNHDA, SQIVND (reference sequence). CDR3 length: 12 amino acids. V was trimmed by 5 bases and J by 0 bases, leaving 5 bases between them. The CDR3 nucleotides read TGTGCCAGTAGTGCAGGCTCCTACGAGCAGTACTTC. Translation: CASSAGSYEQYF.

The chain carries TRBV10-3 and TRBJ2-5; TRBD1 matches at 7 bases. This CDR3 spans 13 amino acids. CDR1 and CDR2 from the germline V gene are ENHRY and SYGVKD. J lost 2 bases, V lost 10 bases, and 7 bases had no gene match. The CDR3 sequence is CATQRDRQETQYF. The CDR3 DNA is TGTGCCACCCAAAGGGACAGACAAGAGACCCAGTACTTC.

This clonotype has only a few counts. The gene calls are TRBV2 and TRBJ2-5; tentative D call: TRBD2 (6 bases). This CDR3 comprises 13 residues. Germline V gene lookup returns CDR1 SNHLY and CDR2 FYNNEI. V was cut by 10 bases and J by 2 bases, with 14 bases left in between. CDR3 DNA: TGTGCCACCTATGGGACTCCACAAGAGACCCAGTACTTC. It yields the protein CATYGTPQETQYF.

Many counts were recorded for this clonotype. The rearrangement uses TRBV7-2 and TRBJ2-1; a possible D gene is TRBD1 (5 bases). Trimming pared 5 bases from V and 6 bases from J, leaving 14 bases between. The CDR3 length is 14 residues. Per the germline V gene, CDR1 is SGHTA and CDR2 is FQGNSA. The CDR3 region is CASSVHQGPNEQFF. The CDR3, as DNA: TGTGCCAGCAGCGTCCACCAGGGTCCCAATGAGCAGTTCTTC.

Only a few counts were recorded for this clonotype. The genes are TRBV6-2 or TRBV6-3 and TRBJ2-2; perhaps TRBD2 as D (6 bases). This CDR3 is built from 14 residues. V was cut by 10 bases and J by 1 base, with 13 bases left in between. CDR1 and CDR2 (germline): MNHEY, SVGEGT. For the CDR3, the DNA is TGTGCCACCAAGGGAGGAGGGAACACCGGGGAGCTGTTTTTT. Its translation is CATKGGGNTGELFF.

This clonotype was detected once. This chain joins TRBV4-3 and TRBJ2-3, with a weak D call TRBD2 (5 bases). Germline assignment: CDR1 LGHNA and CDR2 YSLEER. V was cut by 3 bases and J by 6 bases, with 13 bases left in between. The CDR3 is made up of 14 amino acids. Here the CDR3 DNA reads TGCGCCAGCAGCCAGGGTGTCCCGGGGGATACGCAGTATTTT. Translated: CASSQGVPGDTQYF.

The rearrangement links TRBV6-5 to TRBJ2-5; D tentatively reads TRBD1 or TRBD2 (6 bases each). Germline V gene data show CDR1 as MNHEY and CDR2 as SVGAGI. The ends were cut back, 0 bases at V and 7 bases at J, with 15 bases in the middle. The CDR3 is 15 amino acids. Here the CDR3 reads CASSYSNGGRGTQYF. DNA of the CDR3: TGTGCCAGCAGTTACTCGAATGGGGGGCGCGGGACCCAGTACTTC.

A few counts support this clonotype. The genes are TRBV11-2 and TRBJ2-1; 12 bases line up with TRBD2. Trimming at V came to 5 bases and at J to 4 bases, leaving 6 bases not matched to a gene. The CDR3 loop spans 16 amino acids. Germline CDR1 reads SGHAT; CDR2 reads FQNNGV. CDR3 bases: TGTGCCAGCAGCCCCGTAACTAGCGGGAGGTACAATGAGCAGTTCTTC. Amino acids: CASSPVTSGRYNEQFF.

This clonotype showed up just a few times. The chain's CDR3 is CASTKRDQPQHF. In DNA, the CDR3 is TGTGCCAGTACCAAACGGGATCAGCCCCAGCATTTT. V is TRBV19 and J is TRBJ1-5, with D uncertain. The germline V gene encodes CDR1 LNHDA and CDR2 SQIVND (reference sequence). The CDR3 length is 12 residues. Trimming cost V 7 bases and J 5 bases, with 9 bases left between them.

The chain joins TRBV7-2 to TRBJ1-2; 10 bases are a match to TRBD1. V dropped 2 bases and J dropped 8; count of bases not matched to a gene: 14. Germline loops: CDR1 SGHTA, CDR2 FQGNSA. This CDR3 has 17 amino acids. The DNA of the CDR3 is TGTGCCAGCAGCTTACCCTTCCCGGGACAGGGGTTTTCGGGCTACACCTTC. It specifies CASSLPFPGQGFSGYTF. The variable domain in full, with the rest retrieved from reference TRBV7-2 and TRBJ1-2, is GAGVSQSPSNKVTEKGKDVELRCDPISGHTALYWYRQSLGQGLEFLIYFQGNSAPDKSGLPSDRFSAERTGGSVSTLTIQRTQQEDSAVYLCASSLPFPGQGFSGYTFGSGTRLTVV.

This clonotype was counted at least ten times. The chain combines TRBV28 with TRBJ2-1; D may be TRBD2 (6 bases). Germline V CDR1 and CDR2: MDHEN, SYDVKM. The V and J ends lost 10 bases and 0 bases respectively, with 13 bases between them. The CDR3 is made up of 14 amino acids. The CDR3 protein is CATVLAASYNEQFF. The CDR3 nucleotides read TGTGCCACCGTGTTAGCGGCCTCCTACAATGAGCAGTTCTTC.

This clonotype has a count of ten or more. CDR3 amino acids: CASSAKGTPPSEQFF. CDR3 DNA sequence: TGTGCCAGCAGCGCCAAGGGGACTCCCCCCAGTGAGCAGTTCTTC. This rearrangement joins TRBV7-9 to TRBJ2-1, with D maybe TRBD2 (6 bases). CDR1 and CDR2 from the germline V gene are SEHNR and FQNEAQ (reference sequence). The CDR3 covers 15 residues. Trimming left V 5 bases short and J 9 bases short, with 20 bases between.

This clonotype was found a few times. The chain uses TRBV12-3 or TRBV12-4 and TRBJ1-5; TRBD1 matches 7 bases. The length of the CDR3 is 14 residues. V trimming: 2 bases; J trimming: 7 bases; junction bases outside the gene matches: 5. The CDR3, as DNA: TGTGCCAGCAGTTTACTAGGGGGCCTGCAGCCCCAGCATTTT. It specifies CASSLLGGLQPQHF.